This TCR beta chain is from a study of blood T cell repertoires in COVID-19. As for the study in general: Donors in the United States, Italy and Spain gave samples during acute or convalescent COVID-19. In each case, the material was cDNA or gDNA derived from T cells, B-cell-depleted T cells, or PBMCs.

In germline, CDR1 is LGHNT, CDR2 FRNRAP. V shed 6 bases and J 3 bases; nucleotides not matched to a gene: 4. The CDR3 covers 15 residues. How the authors handled the data: Amplifying reference gene primers gave estimates of nucleated cell counts. Data came from immunoSEQ multiplex PCR; TCRdb stores just in-frame clones and leaves some out. V and J calls and clone size come straight from that table; D and trimming were deduced from the DNA. The sample holds tens of thousands of clones, 87% seen once. The chain employs TRBV12-5 and TRBJ2-5; TRBD2 agrees at 13 bases. The sequence came from a man aged 60 to 69 with acute or convalescent COVID-19. The sequenced material came from peripheral blood. The CDR3 DNA reads as TGTGCTAGTGGGAAGGGGACTAGCGGGGAAGAGACCCAGTACTTC. Translation gives CASGKGTSGEETQYF.